This T cell receptor (beta chain) came from a study of CD8+ T cells in alopecia areata. The treatment here: oral pan-JAK inhibitor, 5-10 mg twice daily. Obtained from alopecia areata patients were lesional scalp punch biopsies along with peripheral blood. Sequencing used cDNA as its template, made by extracting RNA and reverse transcribing it. Some clones are missing from TCRdb's copy, which holds only in-frame ones; the method was immunoSEQ multiplex PCR. The repertoire consists of some 210,000 clones, with more than 60% occurring once and the leading ten covering roughly 1.2%. Trimming shortened V by 6 bases and J by 9 bases, and 17 bases separated the two germline ends. Germline assignment: CDR1 MNHEY and CDR2 SVGAGI. The CDR3 is 13 residues long. With respect to this clone: Its antigen is currently unknown.

Study-level points and caveats: Treatment with tofacitinib significantly lowered scalp clonality and reduced expanded CD8+ clones among the top 100. Clonality exceeded that of normal scalp in lesional scalp, most notably in alopecia totalis/universalis.

The chain couples TRBV6-5 to TRBJ2-5; a weak D match, TRBD2 (6 bases). This clonotype was sampled from a human donor with alopecia areata. This sample comprised CD4+ T cells sorted from blood, obtained at week 44, from a patient treated with tofacitinib. CDR3 in amino acids: CASSLRGWGAQYF. The CDR3 DNA reads as TGTGCCAGCAGCCTACGGGGATGGGGGGCCCAGTACTTC.